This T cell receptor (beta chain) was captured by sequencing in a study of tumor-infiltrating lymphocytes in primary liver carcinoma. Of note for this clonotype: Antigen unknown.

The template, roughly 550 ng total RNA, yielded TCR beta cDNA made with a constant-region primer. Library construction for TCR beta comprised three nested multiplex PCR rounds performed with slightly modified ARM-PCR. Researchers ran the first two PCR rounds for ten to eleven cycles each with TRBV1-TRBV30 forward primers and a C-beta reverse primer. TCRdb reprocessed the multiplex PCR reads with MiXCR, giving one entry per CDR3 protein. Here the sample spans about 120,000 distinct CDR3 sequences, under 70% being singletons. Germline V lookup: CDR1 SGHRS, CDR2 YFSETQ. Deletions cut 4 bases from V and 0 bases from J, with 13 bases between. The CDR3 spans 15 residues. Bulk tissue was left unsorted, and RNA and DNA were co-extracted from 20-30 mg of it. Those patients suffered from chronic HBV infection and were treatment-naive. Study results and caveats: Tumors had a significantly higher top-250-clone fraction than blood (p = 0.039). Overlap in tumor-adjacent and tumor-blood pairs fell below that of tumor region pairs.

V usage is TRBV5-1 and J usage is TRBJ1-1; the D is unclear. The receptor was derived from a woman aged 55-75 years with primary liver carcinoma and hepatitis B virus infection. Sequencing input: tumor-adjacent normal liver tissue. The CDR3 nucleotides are TGCGCCAGCAGCCAGCAGCCCGGGGTGAACACTGAAGCTTTCTTT. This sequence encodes CASSQQPGVNTEAFF.